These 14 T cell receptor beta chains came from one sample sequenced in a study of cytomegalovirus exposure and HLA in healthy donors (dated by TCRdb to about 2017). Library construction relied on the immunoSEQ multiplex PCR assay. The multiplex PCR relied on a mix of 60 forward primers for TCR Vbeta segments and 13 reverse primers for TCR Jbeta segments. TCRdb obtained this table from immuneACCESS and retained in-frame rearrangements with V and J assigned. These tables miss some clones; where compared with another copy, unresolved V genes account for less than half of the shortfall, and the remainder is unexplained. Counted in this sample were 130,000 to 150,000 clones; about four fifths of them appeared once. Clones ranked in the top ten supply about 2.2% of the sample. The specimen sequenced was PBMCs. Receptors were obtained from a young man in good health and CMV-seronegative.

The CDR3 is CSALRDRANYGYTF. The CDR3 DNA reads as TGCAGCGCCCTGCGGGACAGGGCTAACTATGGCTACACCTTC. The chain employs TRBV29-1 and TRBJ1-2, with 9 bases fitting TRBD1. The junction had 6 bases not matched to a gene; V was cut back by 7 bases and J by 0 bases. The CDR3 covers 14 residues. CDR1 is SQVTM and CDR2 is ANQGSEA in the germline V gene.

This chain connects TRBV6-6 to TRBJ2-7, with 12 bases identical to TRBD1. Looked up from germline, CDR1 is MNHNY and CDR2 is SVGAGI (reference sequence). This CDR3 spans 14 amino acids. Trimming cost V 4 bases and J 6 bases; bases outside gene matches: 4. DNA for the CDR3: TGTGCCAGCAGTTTTGGGACAGGGGGCGTCGAGCAGTACTTC. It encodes CASSFGTGGVEQYF.

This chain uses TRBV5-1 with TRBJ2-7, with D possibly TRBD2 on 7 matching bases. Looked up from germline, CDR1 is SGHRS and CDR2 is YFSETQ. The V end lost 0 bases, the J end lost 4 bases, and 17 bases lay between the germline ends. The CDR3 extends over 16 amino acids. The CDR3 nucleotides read TGCGCCAGCAGCTTGGCCAATGGAGGGGGACTATACGAGCAGTACTTC. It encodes CASSLANGGGLYEQYF.

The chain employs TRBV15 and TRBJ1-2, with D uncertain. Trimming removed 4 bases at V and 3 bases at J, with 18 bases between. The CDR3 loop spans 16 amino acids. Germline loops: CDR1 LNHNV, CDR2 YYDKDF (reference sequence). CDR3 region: CATSIVGREDHYGYTF. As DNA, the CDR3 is TGTGCCACCAGCATAGTTGGGAGGGAGGACCACTATGGCTACACCTTC.

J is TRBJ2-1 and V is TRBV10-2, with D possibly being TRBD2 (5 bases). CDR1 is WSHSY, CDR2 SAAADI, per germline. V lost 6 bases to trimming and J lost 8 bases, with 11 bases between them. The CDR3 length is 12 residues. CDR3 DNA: TGCGCCAGCAGGGATGTGGGAGATGAGCAGTTCTTC. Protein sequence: CASRDVGDEQFF.

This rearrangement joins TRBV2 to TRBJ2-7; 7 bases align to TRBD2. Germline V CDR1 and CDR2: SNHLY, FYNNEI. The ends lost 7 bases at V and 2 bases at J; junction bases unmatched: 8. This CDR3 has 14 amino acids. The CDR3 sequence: CASTTSLRTYEQYF. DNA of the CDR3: TGTGCCAGCACGACTAGCCTGAGAACCTACGAGCAGTACTTC.

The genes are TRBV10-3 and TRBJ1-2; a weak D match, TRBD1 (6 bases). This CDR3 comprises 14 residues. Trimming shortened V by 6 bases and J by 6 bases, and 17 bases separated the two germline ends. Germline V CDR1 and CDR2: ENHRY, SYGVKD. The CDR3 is CAIRRQDASDGYTF. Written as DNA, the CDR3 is TGTGCCATCAGGAGACAGGACGCGTCGGATGGCTACACCTTC.

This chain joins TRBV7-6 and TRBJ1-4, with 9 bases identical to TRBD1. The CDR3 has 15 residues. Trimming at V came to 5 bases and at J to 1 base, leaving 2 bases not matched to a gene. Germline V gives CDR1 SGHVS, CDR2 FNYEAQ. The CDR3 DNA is TGTGCCAGCAGCCCGGGACAGGGAACTAATGAAAAACTGTTTTTT. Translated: CASSPGQGTNEKLFF.

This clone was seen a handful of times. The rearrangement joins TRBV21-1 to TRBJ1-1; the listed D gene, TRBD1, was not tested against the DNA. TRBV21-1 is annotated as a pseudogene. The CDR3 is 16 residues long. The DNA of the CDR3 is TGTGCCAGCAGCAAAGCGGGAGACAGGGGTAACACTGAAGCTTTCTTT. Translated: CASSKAGDRGNTEAFF.

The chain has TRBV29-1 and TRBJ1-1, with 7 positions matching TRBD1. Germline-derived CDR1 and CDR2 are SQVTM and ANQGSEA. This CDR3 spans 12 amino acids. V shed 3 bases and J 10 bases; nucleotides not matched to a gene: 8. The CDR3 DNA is TGCAGCGTTGAGGCTCAGGGGGTAGCAGCTTTCTTT. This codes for CSVEAQGVAAFF.

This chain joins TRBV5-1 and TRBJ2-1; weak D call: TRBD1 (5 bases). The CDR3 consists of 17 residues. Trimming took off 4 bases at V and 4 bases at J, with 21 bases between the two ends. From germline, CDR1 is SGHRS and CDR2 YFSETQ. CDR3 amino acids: CASSPRSPGAAYNEQFF. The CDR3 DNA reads TGCGCCAGCAGCCCACGGTCGCCTGGGGCCGCATACAATGAGCAGTTCTTC.

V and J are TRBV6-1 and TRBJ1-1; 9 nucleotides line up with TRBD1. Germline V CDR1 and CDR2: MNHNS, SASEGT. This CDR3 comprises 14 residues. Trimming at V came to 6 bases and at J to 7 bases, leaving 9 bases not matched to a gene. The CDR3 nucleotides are TGTGCCAGCAGCGTAGGACAGGGGATAAATGAAGCTTTCTTT. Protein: CASSVGQGINEAFF.

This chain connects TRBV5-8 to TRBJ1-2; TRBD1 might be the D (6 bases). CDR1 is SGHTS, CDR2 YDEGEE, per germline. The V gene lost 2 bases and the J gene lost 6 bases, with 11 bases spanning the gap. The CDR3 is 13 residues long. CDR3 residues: CASSFMGANGYTF. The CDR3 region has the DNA TGTGCCAGCAGCTTTATGGGGGCGAATGGCTACACCTTC. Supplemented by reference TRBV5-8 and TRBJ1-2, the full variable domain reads EAGVTQSPTHLIKTRGQQATLRCSPISGHTSVYWYQQALGLGLQFLLWYDEGEERNRGNFPPRFSGRQFPNYSSELNVNALELEDSALYLCASSFMGANGYTFGSGTRLTVV.

CDR3 bases: TGTGCCAGCAGTGATGACAGAAGGGCTTGGAACACCATATATTTT. Translating it yields CASSDDRRAWNTIYF. This chain uses TRBV2 with TRBJ1-3; perhaps TRBD1 as D (5 bases). CDR1 and CDR2 from the germline V gene are SNHLY and FYNNEI. The CDR3 is made up of 15 amino acids. V lost 3 bases, J lost 7 bases, and 16 bases lay in between.